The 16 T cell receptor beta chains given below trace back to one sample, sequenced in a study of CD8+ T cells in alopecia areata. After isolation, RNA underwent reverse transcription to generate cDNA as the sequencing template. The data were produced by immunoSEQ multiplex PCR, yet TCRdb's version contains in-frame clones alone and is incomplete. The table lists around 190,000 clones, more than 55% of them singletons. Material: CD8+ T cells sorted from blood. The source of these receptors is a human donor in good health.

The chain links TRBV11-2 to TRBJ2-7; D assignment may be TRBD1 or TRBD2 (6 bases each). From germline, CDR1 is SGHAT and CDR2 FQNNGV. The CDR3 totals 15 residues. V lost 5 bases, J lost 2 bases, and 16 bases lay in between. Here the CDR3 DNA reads TGTGCCAGCAGCCCCACAGGGAGGTTTGCCTACGAGCAGTACTTC. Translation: CASSPTGRFAYEQYF.

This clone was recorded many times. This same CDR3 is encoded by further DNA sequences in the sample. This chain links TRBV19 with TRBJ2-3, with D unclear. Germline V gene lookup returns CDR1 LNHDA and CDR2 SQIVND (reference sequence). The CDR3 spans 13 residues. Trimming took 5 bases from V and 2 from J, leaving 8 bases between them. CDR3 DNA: TGTGCCAGTAGTCCTAGACTCACAGATACGCAGTATTTT. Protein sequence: CASSPRLTDTQYF.

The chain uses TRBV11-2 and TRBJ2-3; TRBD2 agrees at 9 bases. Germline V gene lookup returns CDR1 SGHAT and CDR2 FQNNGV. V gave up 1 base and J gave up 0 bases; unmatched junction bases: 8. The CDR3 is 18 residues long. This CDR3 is CASSLGASGALSTDTQYF. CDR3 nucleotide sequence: TGTGCCAGCAGCTTAGGGGCTAGCGGGGCTCTTAGCACAGATACGCAGTATTTT.

CDR3 in amino acids: CASSPRPDGENTEAFF. The CDR3, as DNA: TGTGCCAGCAGCCCTAGACCGGACGGAGAGAACACTGAAGCTTTCTTT. V is TRBV11-2 and J is TRBJ1-1; D is ambiguous. V was shortened by 5 bases and J by 1 base, with 17 bases between the two germline ends. The V gene's germline CDR1 is SGHAT and CDR2 FQNNGV. This CDR3 region has 16 residues.

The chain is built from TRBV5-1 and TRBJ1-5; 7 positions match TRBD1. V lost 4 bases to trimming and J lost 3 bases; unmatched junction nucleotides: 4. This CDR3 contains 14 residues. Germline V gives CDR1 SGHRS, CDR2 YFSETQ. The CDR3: CASSIGTANQPQHF. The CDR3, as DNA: TGCGCCAGCAGCATCGGGACAGCCAATCAGCCCCAGCATTTT.

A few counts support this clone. The CDR3 protein is CASSRRADREDADTEAFF. The CDR3 bases are TGCGCCAGCAGCCGCAGGGCCGACAGGGAGGATGCGGACACTGAAGCTTTCTTT. V gene TRBV4-1 combines with J gene TRBJ1-1, with TRBD1 matching over 7 bases. Looked up from germline, CDR1 is MGHRA and CDR2 is YSYEKL. The ends lost 4 bases at V and 3 bases at J; junction bases unmatched: 17. The CDR3 consists of 18 residues.

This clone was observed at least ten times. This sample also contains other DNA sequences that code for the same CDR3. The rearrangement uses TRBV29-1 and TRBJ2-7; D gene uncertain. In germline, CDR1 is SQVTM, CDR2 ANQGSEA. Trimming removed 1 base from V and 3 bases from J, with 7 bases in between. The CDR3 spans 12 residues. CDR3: CSVEVADYEQYF. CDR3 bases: TGCAGCGTTGAAGTCGCAGACTACGAGCAGTACTTC.

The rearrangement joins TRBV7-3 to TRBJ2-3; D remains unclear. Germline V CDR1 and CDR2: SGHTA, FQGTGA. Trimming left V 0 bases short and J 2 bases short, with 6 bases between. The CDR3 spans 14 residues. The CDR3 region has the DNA TGTGCCAGCAGCTTAACGGGGTTCACAGATACGCAGTATTTT. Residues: CASSLTGFTDTQYF.

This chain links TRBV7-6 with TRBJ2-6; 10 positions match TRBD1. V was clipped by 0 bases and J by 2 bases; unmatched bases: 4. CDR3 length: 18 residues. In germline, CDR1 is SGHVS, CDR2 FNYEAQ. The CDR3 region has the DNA TGTGCCAGCAGCTTAGCGGTGGGACAGGGGACTGGGGCCAACGTCCTGACTTTC. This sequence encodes CASSLAVGQGTGANVLTF. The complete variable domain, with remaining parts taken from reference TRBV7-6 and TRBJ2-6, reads GAGVSQSPRYKVTKRGQDVALRCDPISGHVSLYWYRQALGQGPEFLTYFNYEAQQDKSGLPNDRFSAERPEGSISTLTIQRTEQRDSAMYRCASSLAVGQGTGANVLTFGAGSRLTVL.

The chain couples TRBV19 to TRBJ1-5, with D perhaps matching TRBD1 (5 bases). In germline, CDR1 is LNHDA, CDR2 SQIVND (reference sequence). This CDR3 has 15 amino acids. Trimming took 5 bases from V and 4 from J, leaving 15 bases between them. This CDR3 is CASSELGPSNQPQHF. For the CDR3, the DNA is TGTGCCAGTAGTGAACTGGGACCGTCAAATCAGCCCCAGCATTTT.

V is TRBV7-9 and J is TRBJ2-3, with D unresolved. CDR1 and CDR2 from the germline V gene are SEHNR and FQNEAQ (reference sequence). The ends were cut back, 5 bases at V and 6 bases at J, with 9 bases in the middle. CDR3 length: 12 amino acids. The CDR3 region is CASSPVPDTQYF. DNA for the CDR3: TGTGCCAGCAGCCCGGTTCCGGATACGCAGTATTTT.

As DNA, the CDR3 is TGTGCCAGCAGCGCGGGACAGGACTCTCACGAGCAGTACTTC. Translation: CASSAGQDSHEQYF. V usage is TRBV9 and J usage is TRBJ2-7; 8 bases are a match to TRBD1. The CDR3 consists of 14 residues. CDR1 is SGDLS, CDR2 YYNGEE, per germline. Trimming removed 3 bases from V and 5 bases from J; junction bases left unmatched: 7. Variable domain in full (rest from reference TRBV9 and TRBJ2-7): DSGVTQTPKHLITATGQRVTLRCSPRSGDLSVYWYQQSLDQGLQFLIQYYNGEERAKGNILERFSAQQFPDLHSELNLSSLELGDSALYFCASSAGQDSHEQYFGPGTRLTVT.

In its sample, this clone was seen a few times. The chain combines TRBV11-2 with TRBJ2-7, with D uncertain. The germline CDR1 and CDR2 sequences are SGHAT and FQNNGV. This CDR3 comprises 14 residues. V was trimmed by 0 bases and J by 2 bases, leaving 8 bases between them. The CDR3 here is CASSLERAPYEQYF. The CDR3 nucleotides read TGTGCCAGCAGCTTAGAAAGAGCCCCCTACGAGCAGTACTTC.

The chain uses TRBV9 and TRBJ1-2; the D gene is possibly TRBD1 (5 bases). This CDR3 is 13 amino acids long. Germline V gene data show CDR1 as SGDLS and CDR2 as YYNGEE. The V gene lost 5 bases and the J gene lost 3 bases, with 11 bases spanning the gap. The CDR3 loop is CASRGDRYYGYTF. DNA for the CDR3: TGTGCCAGCAGAGGGGACCGATACTATGGCTACACCTTC.

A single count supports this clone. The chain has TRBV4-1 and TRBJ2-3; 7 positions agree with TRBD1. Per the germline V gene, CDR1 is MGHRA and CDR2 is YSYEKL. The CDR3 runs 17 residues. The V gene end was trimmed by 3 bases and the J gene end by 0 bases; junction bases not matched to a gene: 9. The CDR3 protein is CASSHPRQGPSTDTQYF. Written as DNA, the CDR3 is TGCGCCAGCAGCCACCCACGACAGGGCCCAAGCACAGATACGCAGTATTTT.

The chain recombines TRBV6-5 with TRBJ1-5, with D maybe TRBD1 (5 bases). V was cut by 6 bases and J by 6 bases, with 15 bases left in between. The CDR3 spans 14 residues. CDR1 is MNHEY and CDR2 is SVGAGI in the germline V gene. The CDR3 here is CASRKRTSGQPQHF. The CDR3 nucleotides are TGTGCCAGCAGGAAGAGGACATCAGGTCAGCCCCAGCATTTT.